This T cell receptor (beta chain) was captured in a study of beta chain features in type 1 diabetes. Regarding the study as a whole: An over-representation of cells with high TCR expression could result from cDNA sequencing. For patients and controls alike, PCR might favor shorter templates to the same degree. Patients with Type 1 diabetes showed moderately but significantly shorter TCRB CDR3s in all four CD4+ subsets.

Sampling consisted of one heparinised blood draw per donor, averaging approximately 120 mL. CD45RO/CCR7/CD25/CD127/CD95/CD27 sorting isolated CD4+ naive, central memory, regulatory and stem cell-like memory cells. In its sample, this clone was seen a few times. What it binds is unknown. Every isolated RNA sample was fully reverse transcribed, so sequencing captured expressed TCRB transcripts. Some clones are missing from TCRdb's copy, which holds only in-frame ones; the method was immunoSEQ multiplex PCR. The repertoire has approximately 250,000 clones, more than 15% of them found once; the top ten carry less than 0.09%. CDR1 and CDR2 from the germline V gene are MNHEY and SMNVEV (reference sequence). This CDR3 is built from 14 residues. Germline trimming cut 5 bases from V and 7 bases from J; bases unmatched to any gene: 7.

The genes are TRBV27 and TRBJ2-2; 7 bases map to TRBD1. The specimen was naive CD4+ T cells from blood. The source is a young man with type 1 diabetes. CDR3 residues: CASSPRTGDGELFF. The CDR3 DNA reads as TGTGCCAGCAGTCCGAGAACAGGGGACGGGGAGCTGTTTTTT.